A selection of T cell receptor beta chains follows, all from one sample in a study of T cell repertoires in cytomegalovirus infection. TCRdb passed the reads through MiXCR, listing each CDR3 protein once. The sample contains fewer than 300,000 distinct CDR3 sequences, about 23% of which appear only once. Sequenced sample: PBMCs. All receptors come from a human donor in good health (CMV status not recorded). Some clones in this sample may be carry-over from other donors' samples. Both conserved end residues are part of each CDR3. D genes are given only for firm matches. Size is stated for part of the rows, as once, few or many counts, or as a class when the clone is expanded.

V gene: TRBV7-2
J gene: TRBJ2-7
D gene: NA
clone size: many
CDR3 protein: CASSLGPQGMKSYEQYF
CDR3 DNA: TGTGCCAGCAGCTTAGGGCCTCAGGGGATGAAGTCCTACGAGCAGTACTTC

V gene: TRBV14
J gene: TRBJ2-6
D gene: NA
clone size: NA
CDR3 protein: CASSQAGANVLTF
CDR3 DNA: TGTGCCAGCAGCCAAGCTGGGGCCAACGTCCTGACTTTC

V gene: TRBV28
J gene: TRBJ1-4
D gene: NA
clone size: NA
CDR3 protein: CASRTMSGTRNEKLFF
CDR3 DNA: TGTGCCAGCAGGACGATGAGCGGGACACGGAATGAAAAACTGTTTTTT

V gene: TRBV7-2
J gene: TRBJ2-5
D gene: TRBD2
clone size: many
CDR3 protein: CASSSRASGSETQYF
CDR3 DNA: TGTGCCAGCAGCTCCCGAGCTAGCGGGAGTGAGACCCAGTACTTC

V gene: TRBV7-2
J gene: TRBJ2-7
D gene: NA
clone size: many
CDR3 protein: CASSSQGEGEQYF
CDR3 DNA: TGTGCCAGCAGCTCCCAGGGAGAGGGCGAGCAGTACTTC

V gene: TRBV28
J gene: TRBJ2-1
D gene: TRBD2
clone size: few
CDR3 protein: CASSFGSSGSPQGQFF
CDR3 DNA: TGTGCCAGCAGTTTTGGATCCAGCGGGAGCCCCCAGGGGCAGTTCTTC

V gene: TRBV28
J gene: TRBJ1-1
D gene: TRBD1
clone size: NA
CDR3 protein: CASSPLDRVTEAFF
CDR3 DNA: TGTGCCAGCAGTCCCCTGGACAGGGTGACTGAAGCTTTCTTT

V gene: TRBV29-1
J gene: TRBJ2-1
D gene: NA
clone size: few
CDR3 protein: CSVGGYMTNNEQFF
CDR3 DNA: TGCAGCGTTGGAGGATACATGACGAACAATGAGCAGTTCTTC

V gene: TRBV7-8
J gene: TRBJ2-2
D gene: NA
clone size: many
CDR3 protein: CASSLARQLNTGELFF
CDR3 DNA: TGTGCCAGCAGCTTAGCGCGTCAACTCAACACCGGGGAGCTGTTTTTT

V gene: TRBV5-5
J gene: TRBJ1-4
D gene: NA
clone size: few
CDR3 protein: CASSLEGAGADEKLFF
CDR3 DNA: TGTGCCAGCAGCTTGGAAGGGGCAGGGGCGGATGAAAAACTGTTTTTT

V gene: TRBV29-1
J gene: TRBJ1-5
D gene: NA
clone size: NA
CDR3 protein: CSVADSNQPQHF
CDR3 DNA: TGCAGCGTAGCCGATAGCAATCAGCCCCAGCATTTT

V gene: TRBV7-6
J gene: TRBJ1-6
D gene: NA
clone size: few
CDR3 protein: CASSPGQGIFDSPLHF
CDR3 DNA: TGTGCCAGCAGCCCAGGGCAGGGCATCTTTGATTCACCCCTCCACTTT

V gene: TRBV6-5
J gene: TRBJ2-2
D gene: NA
clone size: few
CDR3 protein: CASSWGRANTGELFF
CDR3 DNA: TGTGCCAGCAGTTGGGGCAGGGCGAACACCGGGGAGCTGTTTTTT

V gene: TRBV2
J gene: TRBJ1-4
D gene: NA
clone size: NA
CDR3 protein: CASIWGYNEKLFF
CDR3 DNA: TGTGCCAGCATATGGGGTTATAATGAAAAACTGTTTTTT

V gene: TRBV6-1
J gene: TRBJ2-3
D gene: NA
clone size: few
CDR3 protein: CASKRGLPSRLTDTQYF
CDR3 DNA: TGTGCCAGTAAGCGTGGACTCCCATCACGATTAACAGATACGCAGTATTTT

V gene: TRBV20-1
J gene: TRBJ2-3
D gene: NA
clone size: NA
CDR3 protein: CSARSDRVGDTQYF
CDR3 DNA: TGCAGTGCTAGAAGTGACAGAGTGGGAGATACGCAGTATTTT

V gene: TRBV20-1
J gene: TRBJ2-3
D gene: TRBD2
clone size: NA
CDR3 protein: CSAPTAGGTDTQYF
CDR3 DNA: TGCAGTGCCCCTACAGCGGGAGGGACAGATACGCAGTATTTT

V gene: TRBV12-3/TRBV12-4
J gene: TRBJ2-7
D gene: NA
clone size: few
CDR3 protein: CASTRAPGHYEQYF
CDR3 DNA: TGTGCCAGCACTAGGGCACCGGGGCACTACGAGCAGTACTTC

V gene: TRBV25-1
J gene: TRBJ1-6
D gene: NA
clone size: NA
CDR3 protein: CASRIGTSNSPLHF
CDR3 DNA: TGTGCCAGCAGGATTGGGACGAGTAATTCACCCCTCCACTTT

V gene: TRBV29-1
J gene: TRBJ1-5
D gene: NA
clone size: few
CDR3 protein: CSVAYGVGPQHF
CDR3 DNA: TGCAGCGTTGCTTACGGAGTGGGGCCCCAGCATTTT

V gene: TRBV6-6
J gene: TRBJ2-7
D gene: NA
clone size: NA
CDR3 protein: CASSSTERHEQYF
CDR3 DNA: TGTGCCAGCTCTAGCACCGAAAGACACGAGCAGTACTTC

V gene: TRBV11-2
J gene: TRBJ2-2
D gene: NA
clone size: NA
CDR3 protein: CASSLRWDGHTGELFF
CDR3 DNA: TGTGCCAGCAGCCTGAGATGGGACGGACACACCGGGGAGCTGTTTTTT

V gene: TRBV9
J gene: TRBJ2-1
D gene: NA
clone size: few
CDR3 protein: CASSAGDGHNEQFF
CDR3 DNA: TGTGCCAGCAGCGCTGGGGACGGACACAATGAGCAGTTCTTC

V gene: TRBV7-9
J gene: TRBJ1-4
D gene: NA
clone size: many
CDR3 protein: CASSLGIRAGRTEKLFF
CDR3 DNA: TGTGCCAGCAGCTTAGGTATCCGGGCAGGCCGCACTGAAAAACTGTTTTTT

V gene: TRBV6-2/TRBV6-3
J gene: TRBJ2-2
D gene: TRBD1
clone size: NA
CDR3 protein: CASSKRYTTGGLIQPGELFF
CDR3 DNA: TGTGCCAGCAGCAAGAGGTACACGACAGGGGGATTGATTCAGCCCGGGGAGCTGTTTTTT

V gene: TRBV6-5
J gene: TRBJ2-3
D gene: NA
clone size: few
CDR3 protein: CASSYGWERPVDTQYF
CDR3 DNA: TGTGCCAGCAGTTACGGGTGGGAGAGGCCCGTAGATACGCAGTATTTT

V gene: TRBV24-1
J gene: TRBJ2-1
D gene: TRBD2
clone size: NA
CDR3 protein: CATSTGAGDYNEQFF
CDR3 DNA: TGTGCCACCAGTACCGGGGCGGGAGACTACAATGAGCAGTTCTTC

V gene: TRBV5-1
J gene: TRBJ2-5
D gene: TRBD1
clone size: NA
CDR3 protein: CASSLAVTGGLGETQYF
CDR3 DNA: TGCGCCAGCAGCTTGGCCGTTACAGGGGGCTTAGGAGAGACCCAGTACTTC

V gene: TRBV29-1
J gene: TRBJ2-5
D gene: NA
clone size: few
CDR3 protein: CSVAEPQETQYF
CDR3 DNA: TGCAGCGTTGCGGAGCCTCAAGAGACCCAGTACTTC

V gene: TRBV10-3
J gene: TRBJ2-7
D gene: NA
clone size: NA
CDR3 protein: CAISELDYEQYF
CDR3 DNA: TGTGCCATCAGTGAGTTGGATTACGAGCAGTACTTC

V gene: TRBV7-2
J gene: TRBJ1-4
D gene: NA
clone size: many
CDR3 protein: CASSSWTDEKLFF
CDR3 DNA: TGTGCCAGCAGCTCCTGGACAGATGAAAAACTGTTTTTT

V gene: TRBV7-9
J gene: TRBJ1-2
D gene: NA
clone size: NA
CDR3 protein: CASSLKSSGGYTF
CDR3 DNA: TGTGCCAGCAGCTTAAAGTCGTCGGGTGGCTACACCTTC

V gene: TRBV6-1
J gene: TRBJ2-3
D gene: TRBD1
clone size: once
CDR3 protein: CASRRNPGGETDTQYF
CDR3 DNA: TGTGCCAGCAGGAGAAATCCAGGGGGCGAGACAGATACGCAGTATTTT

V gene: TRBV28
J gene: TRBJ2-7
D gene: NA
clone size: few
CDR3 protein: CASSLPKGSYEQYF
CDR3 DNA: TGTGCCAGCAGCCTACCGAAGGGCTCCTACGAGCAGTACTTC

V gene: TRBV11-2
J gene: TRBJ2-7
D gene: NA
clone size: few
CDR3 protein: CASSLRQRDYEQYF
CDR3 DNA: TGTGCCAGCAGCTTAAGGCAAAGGGACTACGAGCAGTACTTC

V gene: TRBV29-1
J gene: TRBJ2-5
D gene: TRBD1
clone size: NA
CDR3 protein: CSVDSGTGGTQYF
CDR3 DNA: TGCAGCGTTGATTCCGGGACAGGGGGGACCCAGTACTTC

V gene: TRBV5-4
J gene: TRBJ2-1
D gene: NA
clone size: few
CDR3 protein: CASSPGEKRGEQFF
CDR3 DNA: TGTGCCAGCAGCCCTGGGGAGAAACGGGGTGAGCAGTTCTTC

V gene: TRBV7-2
J gene: TRBJ1-1
D gene: NA
clone size: many
CDR3 protein: CASSWARDTEAFF
CDR3 DNA: TGTGCCAGCAGCTGGGCGAGGGACACTGAAGCTTTCTTT

V gene: TRBV28
J gene: TRBJ1-6
D gene: NA
clone size: NA
CDR3 protein: CASSLVRGYSSYNSPLHF
CDR3 DNA: TGTGCCAGCAGTTTGGTTAGGGGTTACAGCTCCTATAATTCACCCCTCCACTTT

V gene: TRBV14
J gene: TRBJ1-6
D gene: NA
clone size: few
CDR3 protein: CASSLQVNSPLHF
CDR3 DNA: TGTGCCAGCAGCCTACAGGTTAATTCACCCCTCCACTTT

V gene: TRBV6-1
J gene: TRBJ2-7
D gene: NA
clone size: NA
CDR3 protein: CASSGTGFFDEQYF
CDR3 DNA: TGTGCCAGCAGTGGCACAGGGTTCTTCGACGAGCAGTACTTC

V gene: TRBV28
J gene: TRBJ2-1
D gene: NA
clone size: NA
CDR3 protein: CASSLPERAREQFF
CDR3 DNA: TGTGCCAGCAGTTTGCCGGAGCGGGCACGGGAGCAGTTCTTC

V gene: TRBV20-1
J gene: TRBJ1-5
D gene: NA
clone size: NA
CDR3 protein: CSAIQSNQPQHF
CDR3 DNA: TGCAGTGCTATACAGAGTAATCAGCCCCAGCATTTT

V gene: TRBV7-8
J gene: TRBJ1-1
D gene: TRBD1
clone size: many
CDR3 protein: CASSPEGGRTEAFF
CDR3 DNA: TGTGCCAGCAGCCCCGAAGGGGGCCGGACTGAAGCTTTCTTT

V gene: TRBV18
J gene: TRBJ2-2
D gene: NA
clone size: few
CDR3 protein: CASSPSVATGELFF
CDR3 DNA: TGTGCCAGCTCACCGAGTGTTGCCACCGGGGAGCTGTTTTTT

V gene: TRBV20-1
J gene: TRBJ1-5
D gene: NA
clone size: NA
CDR3 protein: CSAIFGGQRNQPQHF
CDR3 DNA: TGCAGTGCTATTTTCGGGGGGCAACGCAATCAGCCCCAGCATTTT

V gene: TRBV20-1
J gene: TRBJ2-2
D gene: NA
clone size: NA
CDR3 protein: CSAAGQWNTGELFF
CDR3 DNA: TGCAGTGCCGCGGGACAGTGGAACACCGGGGAGCTGTTTTTT

V gene: TRBV2
J gene: TRBJ2-2
D gene: TRBD1
clone size: NA
CDR3 protein: CASRDRGYTGELFF
CDR3 DNA: TGTGCCAGCAGGGACAGGGGGTACACCGGGGAGCTGTTTTTT

V gene: TRBV2
J gene: TRBJ2-7
D gene: NA
clone size: NA
CDR3 protein: CASSEALGKGLPPERYEQYF
CDR3 DNA: TGTGCCAGCAGTGAAGCGCTTGGGAAGGGACTGCCCCCCGAACGCTACGAGCAGTACTTC

V gene: TRBV28
J gene: TRBJ1-2
D gene: TRBD1
clone size: many
CDR3 protein: CASSSPTGLIHYGYTF
CDR3 DNA: TGTGCCAGCAGTTCGCCGACAGGGCTAATCCACTATGGCTACACCTTC

V gene: TRBV29-1
J gene: TRBJ1-1
D gene: NA
clone size: few
CDR3 protein: CSVAGRARTEAFF
CDR3 DNA: TGCAGCGTTGCGGGCCGTGCTCGGACTGAAGCTTTCTTT

V gene: TRBV7-8
J gene: TRBJ1-4
D gene: NA
clone size: NA
CDR3 protein: CASSLMGKSNEKLFF
CDR3 DNA: TGTGCCAGCAGCTTAATGGGGAAGTCTAATGAAAAACTGTTTTTT

V gene: TRBV7-2
J gene: TRBJ1-5
D gene: NA
clone size: many
CDR3 protein: CASSLALSGNQPQHF
CDR3 DNA: TGTGCCAGCAGCTTAGCGTTATCGGGCAATCAGCCCCAGCATTTT

V gene: TRBV7-9
J gene: TRBJ2-3
D gene: NA
clone size: many
CDR3 protein: CASSLLRTDTQYF
CDR3 DNA: TGTGCCAGCAGCTTACTGAGGACAGATACGCAGTATTTT

V gene: TRBV20-1
J gene: TRBJ2-5
D gene: TRBD2
clone size: many
CDR3 protein: CSARSWTSRSQETQYF
CDR3 DNA: TGCAGTGCTAGGTCCTGGACTAGCAGAAGTCAAGAGACCCAGTACTTC

V gene: TRBV3-1
J gene: TRBJ2-2
D gene: TRBD1
clone size: many
CDR3 protein: CASSQWDRGTGELFF
CDR3 DNA: TGTGCCAGCAGCCAATGGGACAGGGGAACCGGGGAGCTGTTTTTT

V gene: TRBV5-5
J gene: TRBJ2-3
D gene: NA
clone size: NA
CDR3 protein: CASSPVTVNTDTQYF
CDR3 DNA: TGTGCCAGCAGCCCAGTGACAGTGAACACAGATACGCAGTATTTT